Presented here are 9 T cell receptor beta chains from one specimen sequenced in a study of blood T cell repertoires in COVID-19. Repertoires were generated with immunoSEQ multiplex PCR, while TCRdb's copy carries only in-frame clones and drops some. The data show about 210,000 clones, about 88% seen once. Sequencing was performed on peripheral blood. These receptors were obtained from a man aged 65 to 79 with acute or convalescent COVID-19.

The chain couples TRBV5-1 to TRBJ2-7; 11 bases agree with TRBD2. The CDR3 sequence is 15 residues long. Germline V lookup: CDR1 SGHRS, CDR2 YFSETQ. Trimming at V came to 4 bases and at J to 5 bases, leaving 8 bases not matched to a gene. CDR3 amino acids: CASSTSGTSGHEQYF. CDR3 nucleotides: TGCGCCAGCAGCACCTCCGGGACTAGCGGCCACGAGCAGTACTTC.

The CDR3 protein is CASSRKPGLAGLSSYEQYF. The CDR3 bases are TGTGCCAGTAGTAGAAAACCGGGACTAGCGGGACTATCCTCCTACGAGCAGTACTTC. V is TRBV19 and J is TRBJ2-7; 13 nucleotides line up with TRBD2. This CDR3 has 19 residues. Trimming at V came to 4 bases and at J to 0 bases, leaving 12 bases not matched to a gene. The germline V gene encodes CDR1 LNHDA and CDR2 SQIVND (reference sequence).

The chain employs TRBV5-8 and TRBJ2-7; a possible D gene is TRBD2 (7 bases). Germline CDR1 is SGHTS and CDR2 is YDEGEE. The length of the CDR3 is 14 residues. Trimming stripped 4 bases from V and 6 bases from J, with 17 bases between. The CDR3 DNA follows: TGTGCCAGCAGCGACCACCAGGGGAGGGTCGAGCAGTACTTC. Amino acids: CASSDHQGRVEQYF.

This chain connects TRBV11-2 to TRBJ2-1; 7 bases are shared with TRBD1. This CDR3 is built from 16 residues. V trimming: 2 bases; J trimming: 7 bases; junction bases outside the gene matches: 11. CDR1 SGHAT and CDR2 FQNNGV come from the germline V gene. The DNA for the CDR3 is TGTGCCAGCAGCTTAATAGGGGGCGATGGTGTGAATGAGCAGTTCTTC. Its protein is CASSLIGGDGVNEQFF. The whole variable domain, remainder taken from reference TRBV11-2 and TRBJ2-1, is EAGVAQSPRYKIIEKRQSVAFWCNPISGHATLYWYQQILGQGPKLLIQFQNNGVVDDSQLPKDRFSAERLKGVDSTLKIQPAKLEDSAVYLCASSLIGGDGVNEQFFGPGTRLTVL.

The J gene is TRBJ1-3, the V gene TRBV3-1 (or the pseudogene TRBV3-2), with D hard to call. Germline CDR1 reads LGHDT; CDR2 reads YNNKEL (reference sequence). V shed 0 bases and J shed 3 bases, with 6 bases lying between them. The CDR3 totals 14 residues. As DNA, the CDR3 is TGTGCCAGCAGCCAAGAGGGAGATGGAAACACCATATATTTT. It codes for CASSQEGDGNTIYF.

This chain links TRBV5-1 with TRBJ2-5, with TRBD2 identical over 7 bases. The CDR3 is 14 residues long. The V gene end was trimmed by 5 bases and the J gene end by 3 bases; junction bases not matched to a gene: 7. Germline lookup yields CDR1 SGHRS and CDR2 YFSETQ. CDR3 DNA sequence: TGCGCCAGCAGTGAATGGGGGGGAGAAGAGACCCAGTACTTC. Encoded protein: CASSEWGGEETQYF.

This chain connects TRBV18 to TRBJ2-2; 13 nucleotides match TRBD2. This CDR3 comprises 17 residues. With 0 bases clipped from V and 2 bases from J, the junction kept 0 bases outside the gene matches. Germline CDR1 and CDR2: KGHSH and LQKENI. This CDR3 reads CASSPPGLAGNTGELFF. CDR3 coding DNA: TGTGCCAGCTCACCACCGGGACTAGCGGGAAACACCGGGGAGCTGTTTTTT.

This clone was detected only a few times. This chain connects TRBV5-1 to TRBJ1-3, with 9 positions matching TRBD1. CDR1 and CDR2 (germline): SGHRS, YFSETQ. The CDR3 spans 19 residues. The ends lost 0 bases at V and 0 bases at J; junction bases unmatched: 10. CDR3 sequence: CASSLAVGQGSLSGNTIYF. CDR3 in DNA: TGCGCCAGCAGCTTGGCGGTAGGACAGGGGAGCCTCTCTGGAAACACCATATATTTT. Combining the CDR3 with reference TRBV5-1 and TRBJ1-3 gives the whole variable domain KAGVTQTPRYLIKTRGQQVTLSCSPISGHRSVSWYQQTPGQGLQFLFEYFSETQRNKGNFPGRFSGRQFSNSRSEMNVSTLELGDSALYLCASSLAVGQGSLSGNTIYFGEGSWLTVV.

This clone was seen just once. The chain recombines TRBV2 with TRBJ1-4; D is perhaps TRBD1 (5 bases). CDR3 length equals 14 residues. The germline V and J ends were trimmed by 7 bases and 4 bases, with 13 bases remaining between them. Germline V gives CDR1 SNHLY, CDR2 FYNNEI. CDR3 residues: CASKEGANNEKLFF. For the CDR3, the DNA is TGTGCCAGCAAAGAAGGGGCTAATAATGAAAAACTGTTTTTT.